The clone carrying this T cell receptor beta chain has just one count. The junction departs from the called germline gene at one end, perhaps through a read error. Looked up from germline, CDR1 is MGHRA and CDR2 is YSYEKL. The CDR3 is 18 residues long. Authors' methods: Estimation of nucleated cell counts relied on the amplification of reference gene primers. Clones were read by immunoSEQ multiplex PCR, and TCRdb kept only the in-frame ones, dropping some. V and J calls and clone size are those listed in that table; D and trimming were worked out from the DNA. The table lists under 300,000 clones, about 73% of them singletons. This sample is drawn from a study of blood T cell repertoires in COVID-19. Study as a whole: From the United States, Italy and Spain came samples of acute and convalescent COVID-19.

The chain links TRBV4-1 to TRBJ2-2, with 11 bases fitting TRBD2. The origin of this receptor is an elderly woman with acute or convalescent COVID-19. Sequenced: peripheral blood. In DNA form, the CDR3 reads TGCGCCCGCAGCCCCTGGGGTAGCGGGGGGGCGGGCACCGGGGAGCTGTTTTTT. This sequence encodes CARSPWGSGGAGTGELFF.